In its sample, the clone carrying this T cell receptor (beta chain) was seen many times. This specimen comes from a study of Graves' ophthalmopathy and Graves' hyperthyroidism. RNA transcripts served as template for amplifying TCR beta CDR3 sequences. The workflow started with a first-round RT-PCR run with HTBI primers and then moved on to a second-round multiplex PCR. TCRdb re-called the multiplex PCR reads with MiXCR, one entry per CDR3 protein. The table shows about 370,000 distinct CDR3 sequences, with about a sixth occurring only once. This CDR3 contains 15 residues. The germline gives CDR1 MNHNS, CDR2 SASEGT. Trimming pared 5 bases from V and 0 bases from J, leaving 11 bases between.

Material for sequencing was peripheral blood. The chain has TRBV6-1 and TRBJ1-5; D not certain. The receptor comes from an adult woman with stable Graves' hyperthyroidism. CDR3 region: CASSPSLYSNQPQHF. The CDR3 DNA follows: TGTGCCAGCAGTCCCAGTTTATATAGCAATCAGCCCCAGCATTTT.